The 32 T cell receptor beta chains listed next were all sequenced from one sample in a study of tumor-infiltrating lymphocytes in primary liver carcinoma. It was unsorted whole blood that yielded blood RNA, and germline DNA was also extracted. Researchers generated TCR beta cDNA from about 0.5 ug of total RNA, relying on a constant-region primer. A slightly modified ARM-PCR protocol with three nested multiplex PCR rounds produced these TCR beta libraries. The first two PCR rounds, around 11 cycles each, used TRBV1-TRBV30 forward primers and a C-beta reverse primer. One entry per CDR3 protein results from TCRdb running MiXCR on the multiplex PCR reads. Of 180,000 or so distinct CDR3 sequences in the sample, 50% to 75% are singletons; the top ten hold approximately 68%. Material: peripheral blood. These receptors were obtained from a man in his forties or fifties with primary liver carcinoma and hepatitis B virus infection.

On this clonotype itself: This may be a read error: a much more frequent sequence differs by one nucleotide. The CDR3 loop is CASSQDFVRDRSLGYAF. DNA of the CDR3: TGCGCCAGCAGCCAAGATTTTGTTCGGGACAGGTCCCTTGGCTACGCCTTC. The rearrangement uses TRBV4-1 and TRBJ1-2, with TRBD1 matching over 8 bases. This CDR3 region has 17 residues. Germline CDR1 reads MGHRA; CDR2 reads YSYEKL.

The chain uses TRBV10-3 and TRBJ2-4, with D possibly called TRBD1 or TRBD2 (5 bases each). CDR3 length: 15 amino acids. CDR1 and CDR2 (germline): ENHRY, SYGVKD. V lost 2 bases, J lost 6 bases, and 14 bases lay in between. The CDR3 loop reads CAISEGVSRGNIQYF. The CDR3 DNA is TGTGCCATCAGTGAGGGGGTCTCGAGGGGAAACATTCAGTACTTC.

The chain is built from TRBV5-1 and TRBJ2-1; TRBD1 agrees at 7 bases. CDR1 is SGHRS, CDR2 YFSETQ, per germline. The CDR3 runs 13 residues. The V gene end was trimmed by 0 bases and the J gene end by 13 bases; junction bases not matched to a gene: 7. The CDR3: CASSLGSGTDQFF. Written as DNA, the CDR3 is TGCGCCAGCAGCTTGGGATCCGGGACAGACCAGTTCTTC.

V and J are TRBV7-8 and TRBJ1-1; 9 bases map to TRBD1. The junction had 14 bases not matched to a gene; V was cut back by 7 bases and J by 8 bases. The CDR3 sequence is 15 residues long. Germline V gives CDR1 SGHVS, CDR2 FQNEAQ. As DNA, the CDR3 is TGTGCCAGCACCCTAGGGGCTACAGGGGGCGCGGAAGCTTTCTTT. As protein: CASTLGATGGAEAFF. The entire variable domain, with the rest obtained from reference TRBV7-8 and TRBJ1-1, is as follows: GAGVSQSPRYKVAKRGQDVALRCDPISGHVSLFWYQQALGQGPEFLTYFQNEAQLDKSGLPSDRFFAERPEGSVSTLKIQRTQQEDSAVYLCASTLGATGGAEAFFGQGTRLTVV.

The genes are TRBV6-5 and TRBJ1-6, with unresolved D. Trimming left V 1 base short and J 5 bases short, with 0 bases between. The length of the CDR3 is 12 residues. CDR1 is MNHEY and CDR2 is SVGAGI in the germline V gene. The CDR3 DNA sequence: TGTGCCAGCAGTTACTATAATTCACCCCTCCACTTT. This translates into CASSYYNSPLHF.

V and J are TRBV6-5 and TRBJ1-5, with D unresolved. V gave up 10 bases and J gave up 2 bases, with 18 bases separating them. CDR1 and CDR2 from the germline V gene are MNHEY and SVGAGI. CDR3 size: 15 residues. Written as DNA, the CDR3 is TGTGCCAACAGAAAAAACCGGGTCGGCAATCAGCCCCAGCATTTT. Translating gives CANRKNRVGNQPQHF.

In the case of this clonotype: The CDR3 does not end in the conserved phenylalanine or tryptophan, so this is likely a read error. CDR3 sequence reads: CASSLDPRTVCEQYY. CDR3 coding DNA: TGTGCCAGCAGCTTAGACCCCCGGACGGTCTGCGAGCAGTACTAC. The chain is built from TRBV11-1 and TRBJ2-7; D not certain. Germline CDR1 SGHAT, CDR2 FQDESV (reference sequence). V shed 1 base and J shed 6 bases, with 16 bases lying between them. The CDR3 is made up of 15 amino acids.

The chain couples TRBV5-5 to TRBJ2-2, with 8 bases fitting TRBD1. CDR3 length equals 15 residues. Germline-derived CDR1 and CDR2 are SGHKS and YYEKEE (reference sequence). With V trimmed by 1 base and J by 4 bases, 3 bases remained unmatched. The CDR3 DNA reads TGTGCCAGCAGCTTGCAGGGGGCGGGCACCGGGGAGCTGTTTTTT. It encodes CASSLQGAGTGELFF.

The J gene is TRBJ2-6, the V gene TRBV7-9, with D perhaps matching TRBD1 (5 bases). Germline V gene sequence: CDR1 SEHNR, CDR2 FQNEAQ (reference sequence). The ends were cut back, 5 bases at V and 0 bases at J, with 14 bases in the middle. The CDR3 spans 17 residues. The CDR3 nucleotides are TGTGCCAGCAGCCCCAGGGCCTCGGGCTCTGGGGCCAACGTCCTGACTTTC. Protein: CASSPRASGSGANVLTF.

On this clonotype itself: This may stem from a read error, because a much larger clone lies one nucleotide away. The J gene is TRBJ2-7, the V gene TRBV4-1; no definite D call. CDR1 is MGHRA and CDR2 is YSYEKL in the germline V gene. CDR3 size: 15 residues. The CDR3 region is CANSQVVTLSYEQYF. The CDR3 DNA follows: TGCGCCAACAGCCAAGTTGTGACGCTATCCTACGAGCAGTACTTC.

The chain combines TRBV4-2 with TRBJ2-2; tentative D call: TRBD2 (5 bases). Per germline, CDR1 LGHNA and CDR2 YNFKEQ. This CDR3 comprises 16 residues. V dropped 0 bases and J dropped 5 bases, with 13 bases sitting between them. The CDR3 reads CASSQDWASRTGELFF. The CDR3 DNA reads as TGTGCCAGCAGCCAAGATTGGGCTAGCAGGACCGGGGAGCTGTTTTTT.

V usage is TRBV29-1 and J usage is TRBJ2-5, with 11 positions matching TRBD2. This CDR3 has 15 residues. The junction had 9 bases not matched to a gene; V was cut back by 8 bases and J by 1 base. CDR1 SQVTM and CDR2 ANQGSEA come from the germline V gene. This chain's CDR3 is CSIRGGTSGQETQYF. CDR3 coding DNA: TGCAGCATACGCGGGGGGACTAGCGGCCAAGAGACCCAGTACTTC.

The CDR3, as DNA: TGCAGCGCCGGGACGGCCTATGGCTACACCTTC. Its translation is CSAGTAYGYTF. The chain carries TRBV29-1 and TRBJ1-2; the D gene is possibly TRBD1 (5 bases). This CDR3 is built from 11 residues. CDR1 and CDR2 (germline): SQVTM, ANQGSEA. V lost 7 bases and J 4 bases, leaving 10 bases between the germline ends.

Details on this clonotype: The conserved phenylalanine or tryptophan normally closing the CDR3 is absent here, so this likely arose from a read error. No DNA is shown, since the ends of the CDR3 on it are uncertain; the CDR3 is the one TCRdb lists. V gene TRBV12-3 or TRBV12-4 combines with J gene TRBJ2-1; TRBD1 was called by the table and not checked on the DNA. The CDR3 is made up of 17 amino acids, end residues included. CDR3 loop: CASSPVATHPLDDEQFY.

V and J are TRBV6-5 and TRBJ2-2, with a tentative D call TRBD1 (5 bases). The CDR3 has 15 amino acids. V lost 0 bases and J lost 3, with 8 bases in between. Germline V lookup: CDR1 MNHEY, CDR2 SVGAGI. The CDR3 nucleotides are TGTGCCAGCAGTTACTCGGACACGCACACCGGGGAGCTGTTTTTT. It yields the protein CASSYSDTHTGELFF.

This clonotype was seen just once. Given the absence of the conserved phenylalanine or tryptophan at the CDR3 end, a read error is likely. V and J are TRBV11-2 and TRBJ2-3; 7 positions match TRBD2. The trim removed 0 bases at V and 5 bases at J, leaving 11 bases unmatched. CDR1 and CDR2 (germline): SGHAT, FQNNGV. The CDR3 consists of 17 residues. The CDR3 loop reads CASSLESGRGRQDTQYL. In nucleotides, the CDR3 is TGTGCCAGCAGCTTAGAGAGTGGGAGGGGCCGTCAAGATACGCAGTATCTT.

In DNA form, the CDR3 reads TGTGCCAGCAGTGGTACTAGCGGGAGGAGCGAGACCCAGTACTTC. Its translation is CASSGTSGRSETQYF. The chain links TRBV6-6 to TRBJ2-5; TRBD2 matches at 12 bases. The trim removed 5 bases at V and 5 bases at J, leaving 6 bases unmatched. The CDR3 contains 15 residues. The germline V gene encodes CDR1 MNHNY and CDR2 SVGAGI (reference sequence).

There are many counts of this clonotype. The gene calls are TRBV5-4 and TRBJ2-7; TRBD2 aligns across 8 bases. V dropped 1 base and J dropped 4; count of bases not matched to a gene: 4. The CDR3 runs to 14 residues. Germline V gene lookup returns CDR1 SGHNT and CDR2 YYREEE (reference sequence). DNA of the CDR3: TGTGCCAGCAGCTTGCCCGGGAGGGTGTACGAGCAGTACTTC. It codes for CASSLPGRVYEQYF.

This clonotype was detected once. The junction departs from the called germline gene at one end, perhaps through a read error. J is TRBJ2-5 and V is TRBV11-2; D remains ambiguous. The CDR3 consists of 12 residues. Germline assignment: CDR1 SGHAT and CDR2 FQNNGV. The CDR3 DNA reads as TGTGCCAGCAGCCACCTAGACGAGACCCAATACTTC. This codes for CASSHLDETQYF.

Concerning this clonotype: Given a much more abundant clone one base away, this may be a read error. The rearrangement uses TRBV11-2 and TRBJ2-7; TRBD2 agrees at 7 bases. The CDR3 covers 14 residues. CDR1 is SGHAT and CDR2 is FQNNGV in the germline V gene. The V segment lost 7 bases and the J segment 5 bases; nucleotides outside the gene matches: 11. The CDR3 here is CASTAGLSGHEQYF. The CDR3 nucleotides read TGTGCCAGCACCGCGGGACTATCGGGCCACGAGCAGTACTTC.

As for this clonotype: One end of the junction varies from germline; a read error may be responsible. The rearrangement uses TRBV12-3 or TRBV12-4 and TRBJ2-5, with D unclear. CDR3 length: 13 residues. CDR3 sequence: CVSSLVQGETQYF. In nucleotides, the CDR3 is TGTGTCAGCAGTTTAGTACAAGGAGAGACCCAGTACTTC.

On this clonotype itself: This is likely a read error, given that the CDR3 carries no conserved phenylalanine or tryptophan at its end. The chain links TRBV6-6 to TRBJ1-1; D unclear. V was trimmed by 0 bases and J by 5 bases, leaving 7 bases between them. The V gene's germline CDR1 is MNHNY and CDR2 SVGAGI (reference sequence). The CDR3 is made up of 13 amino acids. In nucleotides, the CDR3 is TGTGCCAGCAGTTACTCAGGGAGAACTGAAGCTTTCTCT. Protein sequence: CASSYSGRTEAFS.

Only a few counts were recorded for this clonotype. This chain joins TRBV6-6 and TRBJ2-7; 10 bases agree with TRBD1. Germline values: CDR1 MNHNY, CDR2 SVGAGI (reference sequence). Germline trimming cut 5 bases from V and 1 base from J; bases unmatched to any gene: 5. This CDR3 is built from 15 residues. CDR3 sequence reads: CASSNEGQGSYEQYF. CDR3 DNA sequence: TGTGCCAGCAGTAACGAGGGACAGGGGTCCTACGAGCAGTACTTC.

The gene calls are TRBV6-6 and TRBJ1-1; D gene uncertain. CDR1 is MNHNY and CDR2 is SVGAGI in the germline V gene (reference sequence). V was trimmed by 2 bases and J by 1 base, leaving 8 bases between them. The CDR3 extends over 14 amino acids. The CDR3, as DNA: TGTGCCAGCAGTTACCGGGCAGGGAACACTGAAGCTTTCTTT. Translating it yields CASSYRAGNTEAFF.

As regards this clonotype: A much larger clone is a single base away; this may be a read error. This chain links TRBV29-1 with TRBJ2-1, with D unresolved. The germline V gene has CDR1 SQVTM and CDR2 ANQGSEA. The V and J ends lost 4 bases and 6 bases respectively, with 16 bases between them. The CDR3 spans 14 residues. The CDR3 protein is CSVAQTPQFNEQFF. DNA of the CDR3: TGCAGCGTTGCCCAGACGCCTCAATTCAATGAGCAGTTCTTC.

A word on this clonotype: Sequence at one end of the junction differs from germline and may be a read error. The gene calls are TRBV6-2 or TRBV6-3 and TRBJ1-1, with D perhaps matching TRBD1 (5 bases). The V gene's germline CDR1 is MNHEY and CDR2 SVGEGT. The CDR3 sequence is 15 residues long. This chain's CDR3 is CASSYSRTRVTETFF. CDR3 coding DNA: TGTGCCAGCAGTTACTCGAGGACACGGGTCACTGAAACTTTCTTT.

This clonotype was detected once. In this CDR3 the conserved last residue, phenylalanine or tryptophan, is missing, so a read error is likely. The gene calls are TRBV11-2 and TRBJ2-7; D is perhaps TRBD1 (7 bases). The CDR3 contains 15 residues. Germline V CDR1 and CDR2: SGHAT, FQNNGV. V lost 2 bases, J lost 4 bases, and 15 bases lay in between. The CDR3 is CASSLPRQGLYEQYL. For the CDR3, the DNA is TGTGCCAGCAGCTTACCGAGACAGGGACTTTACGAGCAGTACTTA.

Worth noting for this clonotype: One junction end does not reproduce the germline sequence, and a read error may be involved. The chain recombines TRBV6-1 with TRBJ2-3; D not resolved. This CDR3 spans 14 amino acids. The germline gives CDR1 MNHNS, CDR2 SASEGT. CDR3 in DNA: TGTGCCAGCATGGGCTACACGATCACAGATACTCAGTATTTT. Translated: CASMGYTITDTQYF.

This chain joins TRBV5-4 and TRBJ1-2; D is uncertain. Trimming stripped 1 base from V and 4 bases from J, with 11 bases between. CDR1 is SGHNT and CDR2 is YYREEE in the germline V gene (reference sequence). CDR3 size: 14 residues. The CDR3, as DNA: TGTGCCAGCAGCTTGTGCGGATCGTCCTATGGCTACACCTTC. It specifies CASSLCGSSYGYTF. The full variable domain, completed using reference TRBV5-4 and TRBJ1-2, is ETGVTQSPTHLIKTRGQQVTLRCSSQSGHNTVSWYQQALGQGPQFIFQYYREEENGRGNFPPRFSGLQFPNYSSELNVNALELDDSALYLCASSLCGSSYGYTFGSGTRLTVV.

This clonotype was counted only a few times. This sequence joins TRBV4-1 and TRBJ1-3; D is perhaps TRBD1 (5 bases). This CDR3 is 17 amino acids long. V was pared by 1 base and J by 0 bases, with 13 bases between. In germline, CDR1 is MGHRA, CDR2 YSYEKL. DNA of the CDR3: TGCGCCAGCAGCCAAGTCCGGGACGGTCACTCTGGAAACACCATATATTTT. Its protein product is CASSQVRDGHSGNTIYF.

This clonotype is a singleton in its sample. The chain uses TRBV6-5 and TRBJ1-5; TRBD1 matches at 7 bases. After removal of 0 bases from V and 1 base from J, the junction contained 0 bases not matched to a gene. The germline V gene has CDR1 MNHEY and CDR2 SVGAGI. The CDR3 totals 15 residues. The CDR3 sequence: CASSYSRGSNQPQHF. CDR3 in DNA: TGTGCCAGCAGTTACTCCAGGGGGAGCAATCAGCCCCAGCATTTT.

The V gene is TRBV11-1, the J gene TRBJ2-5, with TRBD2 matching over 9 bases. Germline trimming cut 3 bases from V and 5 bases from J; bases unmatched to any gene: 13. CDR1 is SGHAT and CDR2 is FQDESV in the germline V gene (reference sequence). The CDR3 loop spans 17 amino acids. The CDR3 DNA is TGTGCCAGCAGCTTGGGGTCCTGCGGGGGGGTCGTGGAGACCCAGTACTTC. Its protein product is CASSLGSCGGVVETQYF.